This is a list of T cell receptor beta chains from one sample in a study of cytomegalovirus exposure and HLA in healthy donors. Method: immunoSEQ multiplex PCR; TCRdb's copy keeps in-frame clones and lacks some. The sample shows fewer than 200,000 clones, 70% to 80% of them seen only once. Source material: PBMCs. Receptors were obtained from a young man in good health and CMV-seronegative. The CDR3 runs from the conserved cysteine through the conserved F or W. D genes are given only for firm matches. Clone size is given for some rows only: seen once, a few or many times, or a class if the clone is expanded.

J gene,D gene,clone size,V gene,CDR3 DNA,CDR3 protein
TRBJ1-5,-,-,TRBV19,TGTGCCAGTAGTCCCGGAGGTTTCAGGAATTTTGGCAATCAGCCCCAGCATTTT,CASSPGGFRNFGNQPQHF
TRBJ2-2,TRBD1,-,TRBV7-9,TGTGCCAGCAGCTTGGGGACAGGGGGCCGGATCACCGGGGAGCTGTTTTTT,CASSLGTGGRITGELFF
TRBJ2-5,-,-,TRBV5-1,TGCGCCAGCAGCCCGGGAGACCAGAGGGAGACCCAGTACTTC,CASSPGDQRETQYF
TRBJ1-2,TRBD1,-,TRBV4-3,TGCGCCAGCAGCCAAGATGGGAGGAAACAGGGGAACTATGGCTACACCTTC,CASSQDGRKQGNYGYTF
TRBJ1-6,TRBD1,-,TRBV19,TGTGCCAGTAGTATCGGGACAGGGGGCTCACCCCTCCACTTT,CASSIGTGGSPLHF
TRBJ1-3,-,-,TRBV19,TGTGCCAGTAGTATTACAGGGACCTCTGGAAACACCATATATTTT,CASSITGTSGNTIYF
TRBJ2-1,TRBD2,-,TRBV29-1,TGCAGCGTACCCGGGACTAGCGGGGGCCTCAATGAGCAGTTCTTC,CSVPGTSGGLNEQFF
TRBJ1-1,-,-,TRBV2,TGTGCCAGCAGATCTCTGAACACTGAAGCTTTCTTT,CASRSLNTEAFF
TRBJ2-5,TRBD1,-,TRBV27,TGTGCCAGCAGTCTTACAGGGGGCAGGGAGACCCAGTACTTC,CASSLTGGRETQYF
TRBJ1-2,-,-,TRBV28,TGTGCCAGCAGTTCCGGACAGATTAACTATGGCTACACCTTC,CASSSGQINYGYTF
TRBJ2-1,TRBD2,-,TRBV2,TGTGCCAGCAGTGTCGGACTAGCGGGATATGAGCAGTTCTTC,CASSVGLAGYEQFF
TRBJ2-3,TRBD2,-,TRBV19,TGTGCCAGTAGTATAGCCTGGACTAGCGGGAGGACAGATACGCAGTATTTT,CASSIAWTSGRTDTQYF
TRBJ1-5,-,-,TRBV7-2,TGTGCCAGCAGCTTAAGTCTGAGGGAGCATCAGCCCCAGCATTTT,CASSLSLREHQPQHF
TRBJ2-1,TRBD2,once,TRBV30,TGTGCCTGCGACCAACGATCTAGCGGGAGCAATGAGCAGTTCTTC,CACDQRSSGSNEQFF
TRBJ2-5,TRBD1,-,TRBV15,TGTGCCACCAGCAGAGATCGAGACAGGGCGTATGAGCAGTACTTC,CATSRDRDRAYEQYF
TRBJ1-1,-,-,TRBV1,TGCACCAGCAGCCCCCATGAGGGGAGGGACACTGAAGCTTTCTTT,CTSSPHEGRDTEAFF
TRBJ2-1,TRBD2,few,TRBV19,TGTGCCACCGGACTAGTCTCCTCCTACAATGAGCAGTTCTTC,CATGLVSSYNEQFF
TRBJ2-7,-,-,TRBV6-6,TGTGCCGTATCCAGGGACTACGAGCAGTACTTC,CAVSRDYEQYF
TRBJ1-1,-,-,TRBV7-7,TGTGCTAGCAGCCTGACAGAGAACACTGAAGCTTTCTTT,CASSLTENTEAFF
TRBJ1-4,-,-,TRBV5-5,TGTGCCAGCAGCTTAGCGGGAGCAAAGGATGAAAAACTGTTTTTT,CASSLAGAKDEKLFF
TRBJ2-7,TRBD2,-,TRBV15,TGTGCCACCAGGAAAGCGGGAGTCCCTACCGAGCAGTACTTC,CATRKAGVPTEQYF
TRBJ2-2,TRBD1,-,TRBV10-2,TGCGCCAGCTCTCCAGACAGGGGGAACACCGGGGAGCTGTTTTTT,CASSPDRGNTGELFF